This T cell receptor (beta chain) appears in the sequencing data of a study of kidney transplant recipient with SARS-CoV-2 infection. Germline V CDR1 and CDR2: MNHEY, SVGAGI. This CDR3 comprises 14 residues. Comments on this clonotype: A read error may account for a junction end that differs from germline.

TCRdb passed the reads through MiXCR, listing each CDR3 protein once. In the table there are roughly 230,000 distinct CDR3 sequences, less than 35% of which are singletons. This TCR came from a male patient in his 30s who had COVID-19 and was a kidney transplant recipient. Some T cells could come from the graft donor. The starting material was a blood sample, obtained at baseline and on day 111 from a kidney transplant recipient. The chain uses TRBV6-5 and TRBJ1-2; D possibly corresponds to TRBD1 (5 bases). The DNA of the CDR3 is TGTGCCAGCAGTGATACCGGGGCTAACTATGGCCACACCTTC. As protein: CASSDTGANYGHTF.